In its sample, the clone carrying this T cell receptor (beta chain) was seen once. This entry comes from a study of technical replicates of blood from a handful of donors. J gave up 4 bases and V 3 bases, and 9 bases lay outside the gene matches. CDR1 SGDLS and CDR2 YYNGEE come from the germline V gene. The CDR3 covers 16 residues. Sequenced by immunoSEQ multiplex PCR; TCRdb stores in-frame clones only, minus some. The table shows 95,000 to 100,000 clones, with 96% occurring only once. The clonotype comes from a human donor in good health. Sample: T cells isolated from PBMCs. V gene TRBV9 combines with J gene TRBJ1-4; 7 bases fit TRBD1. This CDR3 is CASSETGTAFNEKLFF. The CDR3 DNA reads as TGTGCCAGCAGCGAGACCGGGACAGCGTTTAATGAAAAACTGTTTTTT.